This section outlines one TCR beta chain sequence together with its context. This clone was counted a few times. It lacks a known antigen. No per-base quality is available; no much larger clone lies one base away. The immunoSEQ Assay, a bias-controlled multiplex PCR, was used to amplify TCRbeta CDR3 regions from genomic DNA. Per the authors' processing: Within the assay, amplification of reference gene primers was used to estimate how many nucleated cells each sample contained. Sequence reads were collapsed and filtered to measure the absolute abundance of every unique TCRbeta CDR3 rearrangement. For each sample, productive Simpson clonality was calculated as the square root of Simpson's diversity index over productive rearrangements. Drawn from immuneACCESS, this table holds only the in-frame rearrangements with V and J called that TCRdb kept. Clones are partly lost; checked studies trace under half to an unresolved V gene and leave the rest unexplained. That table furnishes V, J and clone size, whereas the DNA furnished D and trimming. This sample has under 150,000 clones in its table, and approximately 80% of those were observed once. The ten largest clones take up approximately 9% of the sample.

The data were taken from a study of blood T cell repertoires in COVID-19 (dated by TCRdb to about 2020). In the study overall: Collaborator samples came from the United States, Italy and Spain and covered acute and convalescent phases of COVID-19. The prospective study material was composed of cDNA or gDNA derived from T cells, B-cell-depleted T cells, or PBMCs. Subjects who had been exposed to COVID-19, were actively infected with it, or had recovered from it provided the deeply sampled blood TCRbeta repertoires that made up the dataset. The repertoires were released in a freely available public database intended as a resource for research on the immune response to SARS-CoV-2. Samples came from the ongoing ImmuneRACE study (first 160 participants) plus 1,254 subjects from 6 global collaborators. Sample metadata almost always included a de-identified subject ID, COVID-19 status, age in years and sex. Where available, HLA class I and class II types were obtained from metadata supplied by the sample provider rather than from assay-based typing. Broad study findings and their caveats: The amount of clinical and demographic metadata varied by source and participant and was provided uncurated.

Looking up the germline V gene (reference sequence) yields CDR1 SEHNR and CDR2 FQNEAQ. CDR3 length: 14 amino acids, cysteine to phenylalanine. Kept here is only the CDR3 DNA, which spans 42 bases and is read in frame from base 1. V is pared back by 4 bases and J by 1 base, with 11 bases lying between the germline termini. Collaborating institutions collected whole blood in K2EDTA tubes following their own protocols. Collaborator samples were shipped for TCRbeta analysis as frozen whole blood, isolated PBMCs, or DNA extracted from either sample type. Sequences were obtained from peripheral blood. Recombination joined TRBV7-9 with TRBJ2-7; a tentative D call is TRBD1 (6 bases match). This TCR was sampled from an elderly woman in a cohort sampled during active or convalescent COVID-19. For the CDR3, the sequence is CASSSTGISYEQYF. The sequenced DNA: TGTGCCAGCAGCTCCACAGGGATATCCTACGAGCAGTACTTC.